This T cell receptor beta chain was recovered during a study of human T cells and chemical hapten exposure. At the level of the study: Small discrepancies in pooled library volume mainly accounted for the varying TCR yields per sample.

Time point in this sample: patch test 2, 6 weeks after DPC sensitization. Treatment reported: therapeutic diphenylcyclopropenone sensitization with weekly scalp DPC. Study-level points and caveats: PT1 expanded TCR counts and patch test score correlated positively.

This clonotype has ten or more counts. Its antigen is currently unknown. The library labeled individual cDNA molecules by adding unique molecular identifiers to them. TCRdb reanalysed the RACE reads using MiXCR and keeps one entry per CDR3 protein. Among tens of thousands of distinct CDR3 sequences listed, around 10% were seen once. Trimming took 5 bases from V and 8 from J; bases not matched to a gene: 10. The CDR3 covers 16 residues. Germline CDR1 reads SEHNR; CDR2 reads FQNEAQ (reference sequence). This chain links TRBV7-9 with TRBJ2-1; 12 nucleotides line up with TRBD2. The sample consisted of whole blood, taken in connection with sensitization to the hapten diphenylcyclopropenone (DPC). The source of this sequence is a man aged 18 to 30 with alopecia areata. Some clones in this sample may be carry-over from other donors' samples. CDR3 region: CASSTRLAGATDEQFF. DNA of the CDR3: TGTGCCAGCAGCACGCGACTAGCGGGGGCCACGGATGAGCAGTTCTTC.